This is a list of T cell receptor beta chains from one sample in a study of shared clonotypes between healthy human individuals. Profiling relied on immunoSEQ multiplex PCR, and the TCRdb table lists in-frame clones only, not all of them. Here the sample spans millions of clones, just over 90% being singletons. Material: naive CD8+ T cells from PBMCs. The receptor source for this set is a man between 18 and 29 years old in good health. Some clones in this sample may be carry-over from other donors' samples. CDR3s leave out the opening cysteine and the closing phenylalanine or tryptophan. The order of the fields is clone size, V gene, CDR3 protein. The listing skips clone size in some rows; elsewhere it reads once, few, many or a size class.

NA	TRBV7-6	ASSLVGPALTDTQY
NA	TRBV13	ASSWRETQY
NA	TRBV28	ASSLGIRQGMNTEAF
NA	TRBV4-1	ASSQIPWAGLLSNQPQH
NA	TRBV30	AWSAQGRGNQPQH
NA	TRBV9	ASSVGAGVYNEQF
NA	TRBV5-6	ASSFRRYQETQY
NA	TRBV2	ASRLQGAHTEAF
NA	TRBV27	ASSLTAGPETQY
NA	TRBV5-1	ASSSPIKLAGVLTDTQY
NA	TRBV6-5	ASSPSGQGAEQY
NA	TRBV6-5	ASSYVGGPEQY
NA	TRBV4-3	ASSQSRLYEQY
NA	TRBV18	ASSPRDRVTFNEQF
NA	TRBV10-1	ASSRPSYEQY
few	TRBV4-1	ASSQGQGITEAF
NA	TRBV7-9	ASSLAANREGYGYT
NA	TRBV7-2	ASSLNQASTSTDTQY
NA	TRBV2	ASSGSHRGELRSSYNEQF
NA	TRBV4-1	ASSQEGRSYEQY
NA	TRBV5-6	ASSFSVTAGDEQF
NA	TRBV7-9	ASSLDRDRYEQY
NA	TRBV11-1	ASSPDRGRNYEQY
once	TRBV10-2	ATTEGVVNEQY
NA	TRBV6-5	ASSYSVGEFYNEQF
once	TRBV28	ASSILYRGVRVYEQY
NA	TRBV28	ASSLFGQGARGYT
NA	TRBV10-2	ASIPTGTDTQY
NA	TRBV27	ASSFSARGYNEQF
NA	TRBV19	ASSIGEGRGIQY
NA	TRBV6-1	ASSEESTEFLYGYT